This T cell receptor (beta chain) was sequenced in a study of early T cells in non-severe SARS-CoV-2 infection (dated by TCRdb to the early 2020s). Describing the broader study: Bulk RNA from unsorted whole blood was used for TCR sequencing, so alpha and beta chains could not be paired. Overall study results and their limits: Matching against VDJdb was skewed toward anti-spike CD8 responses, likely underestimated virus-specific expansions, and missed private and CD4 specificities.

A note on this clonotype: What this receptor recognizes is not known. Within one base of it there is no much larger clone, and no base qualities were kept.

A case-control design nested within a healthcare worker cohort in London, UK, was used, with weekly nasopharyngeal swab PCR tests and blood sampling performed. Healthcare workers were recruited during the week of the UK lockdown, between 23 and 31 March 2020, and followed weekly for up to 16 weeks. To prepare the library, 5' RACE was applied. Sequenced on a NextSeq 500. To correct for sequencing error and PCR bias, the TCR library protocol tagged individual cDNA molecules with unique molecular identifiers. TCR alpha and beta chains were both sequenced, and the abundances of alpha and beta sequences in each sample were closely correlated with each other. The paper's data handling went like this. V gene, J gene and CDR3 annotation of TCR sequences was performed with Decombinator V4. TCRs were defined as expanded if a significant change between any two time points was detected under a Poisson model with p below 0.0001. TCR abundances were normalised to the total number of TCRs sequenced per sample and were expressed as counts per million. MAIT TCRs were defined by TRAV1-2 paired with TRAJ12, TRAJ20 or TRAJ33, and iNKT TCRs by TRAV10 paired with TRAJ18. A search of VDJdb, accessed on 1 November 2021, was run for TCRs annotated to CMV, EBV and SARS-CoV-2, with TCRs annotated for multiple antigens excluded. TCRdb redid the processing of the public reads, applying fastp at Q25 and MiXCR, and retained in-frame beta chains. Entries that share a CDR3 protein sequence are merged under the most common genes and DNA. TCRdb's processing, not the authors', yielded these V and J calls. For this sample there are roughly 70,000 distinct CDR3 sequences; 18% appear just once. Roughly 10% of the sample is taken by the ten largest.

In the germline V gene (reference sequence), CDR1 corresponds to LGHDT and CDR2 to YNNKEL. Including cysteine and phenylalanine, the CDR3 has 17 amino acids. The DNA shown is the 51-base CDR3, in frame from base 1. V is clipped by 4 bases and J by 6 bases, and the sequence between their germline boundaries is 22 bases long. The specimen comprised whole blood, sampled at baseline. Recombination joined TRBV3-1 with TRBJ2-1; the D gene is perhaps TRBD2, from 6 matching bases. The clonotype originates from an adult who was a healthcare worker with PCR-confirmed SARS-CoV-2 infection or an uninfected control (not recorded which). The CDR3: CASSRSGLPTTANEQFF. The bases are TGTGCCAGCAGCCGATCAGGACTACCTACCACGGCCAATGAGCAGTTCTTC.